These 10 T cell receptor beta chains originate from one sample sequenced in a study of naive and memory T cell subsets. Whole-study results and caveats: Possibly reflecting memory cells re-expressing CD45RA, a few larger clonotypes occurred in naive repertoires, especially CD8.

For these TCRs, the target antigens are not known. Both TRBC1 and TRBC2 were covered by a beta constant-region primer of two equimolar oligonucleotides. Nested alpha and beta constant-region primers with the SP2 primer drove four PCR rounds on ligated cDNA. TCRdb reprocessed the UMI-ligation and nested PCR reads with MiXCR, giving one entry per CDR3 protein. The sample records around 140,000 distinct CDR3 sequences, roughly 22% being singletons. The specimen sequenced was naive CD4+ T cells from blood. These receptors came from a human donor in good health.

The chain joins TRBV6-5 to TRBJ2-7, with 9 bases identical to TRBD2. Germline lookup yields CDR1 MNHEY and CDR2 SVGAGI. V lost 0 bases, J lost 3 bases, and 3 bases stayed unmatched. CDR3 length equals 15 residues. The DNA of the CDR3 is TGTGCCAGCAGTTACTCCCGTAGCGGGAGCTACGAGCAGTACTTC. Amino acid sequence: CASSYSRSGSYEQYF.

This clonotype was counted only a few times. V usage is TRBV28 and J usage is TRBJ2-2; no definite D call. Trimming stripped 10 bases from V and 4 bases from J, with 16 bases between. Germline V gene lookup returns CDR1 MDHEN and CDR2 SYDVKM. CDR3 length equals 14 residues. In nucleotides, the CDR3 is TGTGCCATCCTGACCGGGTCTGGCACCGGGGAGCTGTTTTTT. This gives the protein CAILTGSGTGELFF.

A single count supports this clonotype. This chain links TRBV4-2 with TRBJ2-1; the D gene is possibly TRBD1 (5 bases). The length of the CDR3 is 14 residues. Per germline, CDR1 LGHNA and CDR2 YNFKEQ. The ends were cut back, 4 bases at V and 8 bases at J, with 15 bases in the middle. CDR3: CASSPGRGSYEQFF. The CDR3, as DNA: TGTGCCAGCAGCCCCGGAAGGGGCAGCTATGAGCAGTTCTTC.

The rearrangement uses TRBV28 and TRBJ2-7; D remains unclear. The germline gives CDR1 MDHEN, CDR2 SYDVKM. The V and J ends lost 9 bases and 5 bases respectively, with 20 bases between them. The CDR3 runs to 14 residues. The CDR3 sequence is CASNPETAKNEQYF. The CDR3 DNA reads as TGTGCCAGTAATCCGGAGACTGCAAAAAACGAGCAGTACTTC.

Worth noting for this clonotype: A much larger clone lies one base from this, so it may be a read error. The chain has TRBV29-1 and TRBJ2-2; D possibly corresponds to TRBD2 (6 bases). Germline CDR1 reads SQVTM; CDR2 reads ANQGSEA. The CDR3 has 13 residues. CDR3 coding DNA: TGCGGCTTTGGGAGGCAGGCGACCGGGGAGCTGTTTTTT. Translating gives CGFGRQATGELFF.

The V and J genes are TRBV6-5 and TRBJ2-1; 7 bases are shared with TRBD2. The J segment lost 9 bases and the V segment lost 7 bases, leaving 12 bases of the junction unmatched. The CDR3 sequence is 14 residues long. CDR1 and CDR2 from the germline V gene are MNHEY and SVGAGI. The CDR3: CASTSRVAGSEQFF. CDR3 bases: TGTGCCAGCACCTCTAGAGTAGCGGGCTCTGAGCAGTTCTTC.

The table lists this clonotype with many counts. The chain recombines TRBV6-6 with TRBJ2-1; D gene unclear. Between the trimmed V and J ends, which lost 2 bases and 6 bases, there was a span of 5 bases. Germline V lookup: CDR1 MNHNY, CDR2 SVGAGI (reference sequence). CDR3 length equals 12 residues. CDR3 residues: CASSYQFNEQFF. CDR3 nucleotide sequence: TGTGCCAGCAGTTACCAGTTCAATGAGCAGTTCTTC.

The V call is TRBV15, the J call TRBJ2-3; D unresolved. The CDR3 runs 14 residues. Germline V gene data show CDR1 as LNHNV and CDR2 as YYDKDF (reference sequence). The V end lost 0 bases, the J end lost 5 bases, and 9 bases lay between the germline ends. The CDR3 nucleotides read TGTGCCACCAGCAGAGATGGCTTGGGAGATACGCAGTATTTT. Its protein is CATSRDGLGDTQYF.

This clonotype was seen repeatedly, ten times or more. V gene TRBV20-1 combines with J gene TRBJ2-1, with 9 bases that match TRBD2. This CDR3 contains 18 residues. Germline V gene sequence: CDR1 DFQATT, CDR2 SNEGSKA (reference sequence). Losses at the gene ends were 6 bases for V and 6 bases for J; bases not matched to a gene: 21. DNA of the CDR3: TGCAGTGCCCAGAGCTCTTCCCTAGCGGGGAGGCGAGGCAATGAGCAGTTCTTC. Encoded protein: CSAQSSSLAGRRGNEQFF.

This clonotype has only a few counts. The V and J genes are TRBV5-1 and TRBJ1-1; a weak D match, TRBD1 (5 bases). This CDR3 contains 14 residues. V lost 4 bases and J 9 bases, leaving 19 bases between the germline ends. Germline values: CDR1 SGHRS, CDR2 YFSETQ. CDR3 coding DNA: TGCGCCAGCAGCCCAACAACTACCGGGACGAAAGCTTTCTTT. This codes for CASSPTTTGTKAFF.